This T cell receptor beta chain was captured in a study of blood T cell repertoires in COVID-19. Turning to the study itself: Sites in the United States, Italy and Spain provided acute and convalescent COVID-19 samples. The cDNA or gDNA used as material had been derived from T cells, B-cell-depleted T cells, or PBMCs.

Authors' data handling: Scientists estimated how many nucleated cells there were by amplifying reference gene primers. Repertoires were generated with immunoSEQ multiplex PCR, while TCRdb's copy carries only in-frame clones and drops some. V, J and clone size are taken as reported in that table, and D and trimming were inferred from the DNA itself. The sample gives over 300,000 clones, 85% to 90% of which show up once; 6.5% is in the top ten. Germline V gives CDR1 LGHDT, CDR2 YNNKEL (reference sequence). The CDR3 extends over 16 amino acids. J was trimmed by 2 bases and V by 4 bases; bases with no gene match: 5.

Material: peripheral blood. The V call is TRBV3-1 (or the pseudogene TRBV3-2), the J call TRBJ2-1; 10 nucleotides line up with TRBD1. This receptor was identified in a man aged 18 to 35 with active or convalescent COVID-19. CDR3 in amino acids: CASSRGTGEAYNEQFF. The CDR3 region has the DNA TGTGCCAGCAGCCGGGGGACAGGGGAAGCCTACAATGAGCAGTTCTTC.